The rows below give T cell receptor beta chains drawn from one sample of a study of T cell repertoires in cytomegalovirus infection. TCRdb re-analysed the reads in MiXCR, keeping a single row per CDR3 protein. The profile covers hundreds of thousands of distinct CDR3 sequences, with 15% to 20% appearing a single time and 12% taken by the ten largest. The sequenced sample was PBMCs. These receptors originate from a human donor in good health (CMV status not recorded). Some clones in this sample may be carry-over from other donors' samples. The CDR3 runs from the conserved cysteine through the conserved F or W. D genes are given only for firm matches. Clone size, where shown, is once, few, many, or a class for clones that have expanded.

cdr3_length d_call clone_size j_call v_call cdr3_aa cdr3_nt
14 NA NA TRBJ2-3 TRBV14 CASSQWDITDTQYF TGTGCCAGCAGCCAATGGGACATCACAGATACGCAGTATTTT
14 NA many TRBJ1-4 TRBV12-3/TRBV12-4 CASSFGGSNEKLFF TGTGCCAGCAGCTTTGGGGGCTCTAATGAAAAACTGTTTTTT
16 NA few TRBJ1-2 TRBV20-1 CSARIPGAMVNYGYTF TGCAGTGCTAGAATCCCGGGGGCCATGGTTAACTATGGCTACACCTTC
15 TRBD1 NA TRBJ2-5 TRBV6-5 CASSVGGVYQETQYF TGTGCCAGCAGTGTAGGGGGCGTGTACCAAGAGACCCAGTACTTC
17 TRBD1 NA TRBJ2-4 TRBV11-1 CASSLAWGQAAKNIQYF TGTGCCAGCAGCTTAGCGTGGGGACAGGCGGCCAAAAACATTCAGTACTTC
16 TRBD2 few TRBJ2-7 TRBV18 CASSPVSTSVAYEQYF TGTGCCAGCTCACCAGTCTCCACTAGCGTAGCCTACGAGCAGTACTTC
11 NA few TRBJ1-2 TRBV6-6 CATRSDYGYTF TGTGCCACTCGGAGCGACTATGGCTACACCTTC
14 TRBD2 NA TRBJ2-5 TRBV20-1 CSAAGGGAGETQYF TGCAGTGCGGCCGGGGGGGGCGCCGGGGAGACCCAGTACTTC
16 TRBD2 NA TRBJ2-1 TRBV20-1 CSARDITSGAYNEQFF TGCAGTGCTAGAGATATAACTAGCGGGGCTTACAATGAGCAGTTCTTC
19 TRBD1 NA TRBJ2-5 TRBV4-1 CASSQGTYRDRGFQETQYF TGTGCCAGCAGCCAAGGGACGTATCGGGACAGGGGGTTCCAAGAGACCCAGTACTTC
14 NA few TRBJ1-1 TRBV4-1 CASRPGRENTEAFF TGCGCCAGCAGACCTGGACGAGAGAACACTGAAGCTTTCTTT
14 TRBD1 NA TRBJ1-4 TRBV28 CASSLGQLNEKLFF TGTGCCAGCAGTTTGGGACAGCTTAATGAAAAACTGTTTTTT
13 NA NA TRBJ1-2 TRBV2 CASSDRETYGYTF TGTGCCAGCAGTGACAGGGAAACCTATGGCTACACCTTC
16 NA few TRBJ1-4 TRBV27 CASSPLFQATNEKLFF TGTGCCAGCAGTCCCCTTTTTCAGGCAACTAATGAAAAACTGTTTTTT
15 NA NA TRBJ2-5 TRBV7-9 CASSFGGSLEETQYF TGTGCCAGCAGCTTCGGGGGATCGTTGGAAGAGACCCAGTACTTC
15 NA many TRBJ2-3 TRBV7-2 CASSPSRGGTDTQYF TGTGCCAGCAGCCCGAGCAGGGGGGGCACAGATACGCAGTATTTT
15 NA NA TRBJ2-7 TRBV7-2 CASSSRPPPSYEQYF TGTGCCAGCAGCTCCCGACCACCCCCTTCCTACGAGCAGTACTTC
14 NA NA TRBJ2-1 TRBV6-6 CASSLGGAGNEQFF TGTGCCAGCAGTTTAGGGGGGGCTGGGAATGAGCAGTTCTTC
14 NA many TRBJ1-3 TRBV10-3 CAISGQSSGNTIYF TGTGCCATCAGCGGTCAGTCCTCTGGAAACACCATATATTTT
17 NA many TRBJ1-1 TRBV6-6 CASSLLRPTGENTEAFF TGTGCCAGCAGTTTACTCAGGCCGACAGGAGAGAACACTGAAGCTTTCTTT
18 NA few TRBJ1-5 TRBV19 CASSMVDSGRVLNQPQHF TGTGCCAGTAGTATGGTGGATAGCGGCAGAGTACTCAATCAGCCCCAGCATTTT
14 TRBD1 NA TRBJ2-3 TRBV10-2 CASRGTGSTDTQYF TGCGCCAGCAGGGGGACAGGAAGCACAGATACGCAGTATTTT
19 TRBD2 many TRBJ2-6 TRBV7-2 CASSSNLAGGINGANVLTF TGTGCCAGCAGCTCCAACCTAGCGGGGGGAATTAATGGGGCCAACGTCCTGACTTTC
14 NA NA TRBJ1-1 TRBV12-3/TRBV12-4 CASSLSGGDTEAFF TGTGCCAGCAGTTTATCTGGGGGTGACACTGAAGCTTTCTTT
12 NA many TRBJ1-5 TRBV2 CASSEAGRAQHF TGTGCCAGCAGTGAGGCAGGTCGTGCCCAGCATTTT
16 NA few TRBJ1-1 TRBV20-1 CSARDPARGAYTEAFF TGCAGTGCTAGAGATCCCGCCCGGGGGGCCTACACTGAAGCTTTCTTT
15 NA few TRBJ1-5 TRBV28 CASSYIRGGDQPQHF TGTGCCAGCAGTTACATCAGGGGAGGAGACCAGCCCCAGCATTTT
15 NA many TRBJ1-1 TRBV7-2 CASSSRSQMNTEAFF TGTGCCAGCAGCTCCAGGAGTCAAATGAACACTGAAGCTTTCTTT
15 NA many TRBJ2-1 TRBV7-2 CASSLAWSSYNEQFF TGTGCCAGCAGCTTAGCTTGGAGCTCCTACAATGAGCAGTTCTTC
11 NA NA TRBJ1-1 TRBV20-1 CRWATGTEAFF TGCAGGTGGGCAACGGGCACTGAAGCTTTCTTT
17 NA few TRBJ2-7 TRBV28 CASSLWGAGDTHYEQYF TGTGCCAGCAGTTTATGGGGGGCAGGGGACACTCACTACGAGCAGTACTTC
15 NA many TRBJ2-2 TRBV12-3/TRBV12-4 CASSFGQGGAGELFF TGTGCCAGCAGTTTTGGTCAGGGGGGCGCCGGGGAGCTGTTTTTT
16 TRBD1 NA TRBJ2-7 TRBV12-3/TRBV12-4 CASSSAPGQSSYEQYF TGTGCCAGCAGTTCCGCGCCGGGACAGAGCTCCTACGAGCAGTACTTC
12 NA NA TRBJ1-4 TRBV10-3 CAISESMKGLFF TGTGCCATCAGTGAATCCATGAAAGGGCTGTTTTTT
17 TRBD2 few TRBJ2-3 TRBV4-1 CASSQVGRGWRTDTQYF TGCGCCAGCAGCCAAGTAGGGAGGGGCTGGCGCACAGATACGCAGTATTTT
16 NA NA TRBJ1-3 TRBV10-3 CAISDSVLRSGNTIYF TGTGCCATCAGTGATTCCGTCCTTCGCTCTGGAAACACCATATATTTT
15 NA NA TRBJ1-1 TRBV5-4 CASSLDSGVITEAFF TGTGCCAGCAGCTTGGATTCGGGGGTAATCACTGAAGCTTTCTTT
12 TRBD2 few TRBJ2-5 TRBV20-1 CSGERGVETQYF TGCAGTGGAGAGCGGGGTGTGGAGACCCAGTACTTC
14 TRBD1 many TRBJ2-7 TRBV20-1 CSARGPGQEHEQYF TGCAGTGCTAGAGGTCCGGGACAGGAACACGAGCAGTACTTC
15 NA NA TRBJ2-3 TRBV12-3/TRBV12-4 CASTLPGASTDTQYF TGTGCCAGCACCCTCCCGGGGGCTAGCACAGATACGCAGTATTTT
14 NA many TRBJ1-2 TRBV20-1 CSALLRDGNFGYTF TGCAGTGCTCTATTACGGGACGGAAATTTTGGCTACACCTTC